The 2 T cell receptor beta chains presented below share a single source sample, sequenced in a study of cytomegalovirus exposure and HLA in healthy donors. The PCR used 60 Vbeta and 13 Jbeta primers. Only in-frame clones appear in the TCRdb table, and some are missing; sequencing was by immunoSEQ multiplex PCR. Of some 180,000 clones in the sample, about 84% were seen once. The specimen was PBMCs. The receptors here all came from a woman in her 30s in good health and CMV-seropositive.

The rearrangement joins TRBV25-1 to TRBJ2-5; TRBD1 is a possible D gene (6 bases). CDR3 size: 14 residues. Germline V lookup: CDR1 MGHDK, CDR2 SYGVNS. V was clipped by 1 base and J by 3 bases, with 9 bases between them. The CDR3 DNA reads as TGTGCCAGCAGTGAATGGCCAGGGGAAGAGACCCAGTACTTC. This translates into CASSEWPGEETQYF.

This clone was seen a handful of times. V and J are TRBV2 and TRBJ1-5; D unclear. The CDR3 consists of 13 residues. The V end was cut by 11 bases, the J end by 1 base, with 12 bases between. Per germline, CDR1 SNHLY and CDR2 FYNNEI. The CDR3 loop is CAVGRASNQPQHF. The DNA of the CDR3 is TGTGCCGTAGGGAGGGCCAGCAATCAGCCCCAGCATTTT.